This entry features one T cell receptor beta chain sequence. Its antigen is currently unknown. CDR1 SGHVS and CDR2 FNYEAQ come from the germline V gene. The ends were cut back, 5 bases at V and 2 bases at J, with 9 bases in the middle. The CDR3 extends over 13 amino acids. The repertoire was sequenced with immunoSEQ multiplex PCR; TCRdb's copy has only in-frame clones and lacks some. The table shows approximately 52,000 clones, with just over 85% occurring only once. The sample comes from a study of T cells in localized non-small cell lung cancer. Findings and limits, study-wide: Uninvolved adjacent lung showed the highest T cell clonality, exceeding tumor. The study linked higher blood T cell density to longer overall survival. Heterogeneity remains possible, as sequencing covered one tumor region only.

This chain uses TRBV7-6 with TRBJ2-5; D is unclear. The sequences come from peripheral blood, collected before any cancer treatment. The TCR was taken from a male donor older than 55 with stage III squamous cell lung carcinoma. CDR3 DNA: TGTGCCAGCAGCCGAGGTCGGCAAGAGACCCAGTACTTC. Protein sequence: CASSRGRQETQYF.